A selection of T cell receptor beta chains follows, all from one sample in a study of T cell repertoires in cytomegalovirus infection. MiXCR was run by TCRdb on the reads, yielding one entry per CDR3 protein. This table holds approximately 750,000 distinct CDR3 sequences, 35% found once. Sequencing was carried out using PBMCs. These receptors were taken from a human donor in good health (CMV status not recorded). Some clones in this sample may be carry-over from other donors' samples. Each CDR3 is given with its conserved first and last residue. A D gene is named only where the DNA matches it firmly. A row's size may be missing; if present it is once, few, many or a size class.

size: -
length: 13
V: TRBV7-6
J: TRBJ2-2
D: -
CDR3: CASSPLVSGELFF
DNA: TGTGCCAGCAGCCCCCTAGTATCCGGGGAGCTGTTTTTT

size: -
length: 13
V: TRBV27
J: TRBJ2-7
D: -
CDR3: CASSPSWTYEQYF
DNA: TGTGCCAGCAGTCCCTCATGGACCTACGAGCAGTACTTC

size: -
length: 14
V: TRBV6-6
J: TRBJ1-1
D: -
CDR3: CASSMTGPPQEAFF
DNA: TGTGCCAGCAGTATGACAGGTCCCCCACAAGAAGCTTTCTTT

size: many
length: 15
V: TRBV4-1
J: TRBJ2-2
D: -
CDR3: CASKAGVGVKQELFF
DNA: TGCGCCAGCAAGGCAGGGGTTGGGGTTAAGCAGGAGCTGTTTTTT

size: many
length: 14
V: TRBV6-2/TRBV6-3
J: TRBJ1-5
D: -
CDR3: CASSYRGSNQPQHF
DNA: TGTGCCAGCAGTTACAGGGGGAGCAATCAGCCCCAGCATTTT

size: many
length: 15
V: TRBV7-6
J: TRBJ2-3
D: TRBD2
CDR3: CASGLVTSSTDTQYF
DNA: TGTGCCAGCGGACTAGTTACCTCTAGCACAGATACGCAGTATTTT

size: few
length: 16
V: TRBV19
J: TRBJ2-1
D: -
CDR3: CASSPLGSGSYNEQFF
DNA: TGTGCCAGTAGTCCCCTCGGGAGTGGGTCCTACAATGAGCAGTTCTTC

size: -
length: 13
V: TRBV6-1
J: TRBJ2-1
D: TRBD2
CDR3: CASRGGTYNEQFF
DNA: TGTGCCAGCCGGGGGGGTACCTACAATGAGCAGTTCTTC

size: few
length: 18
V: TRBV6-1
J: TRBJ2-1
D: TRBD2
CDR3: CASSGFTSGLRSYNEQFF
DNA: TGTGCCAGCAGTGGGTTTACTAGCGGGTTGCGCTCCTACAATGAGCAGTTCTTC

size: -
length: 15
V: TRBV2
J: TRBJ1-1
D: TRBD1
CDR3: CASSRTGGFYTEAFF
DNA: TGTGCCAGCAGTCGGACAGGGGGGTTTTACACTGAAGCTTTCTTT

size: -
length: 16
V: TRBV28
J: TRBJ2-1
D: TRBD2
CDR3: CASSSTRLAGDNEQFF
DNA: TGTGCCAGCAGCTCCACCCGACTAGCGGGAGACAATGAGCAGTTCTTC

size: -
length: 17
V: TRBV27
J: TRBJ2-2
D: TRBD1
CDR3: CASSSPTGTGLPGELFF
DNA: TGTGCCAGCAGTTCCCCGACCGGGACAGGGCTCCCCGGGGAGCTGTTTTTT

size: few
length: 12
V: TRBV20-1
J: TRBJ1-1
D: -
CDR3: CSARDRQDSGFF
DNA: TGCAGTGCTAGAGACCGACAGGATTCTGGTTTCTTT

size: -
length: 15
V: TRBV20-1
J: TRBJ2-7
D: TRBD1
CDR3: CSARGEGQGAYEQYF
DNA: TGCAGTGCTAGAGGCGAAGGACAGGGGGCCTACGAGCAGTACTTC

size: few
length: 15
V: TRBV19
J: TRBJ1-2
D: -
CDR3: CASSRPGGPNYGYTF
DNA: TGTGCCAGTAGTCGACCTGGAGGACCTAACTATGGCTACACCTTC

size: few
length: 17
V: TRBV5-1
J: TRBJ1-6
D: -
CDR3: CASSLNRQAPKRSPLHF
DNA: TGCGCCAGCAGCTTGAACCGACAGGCCCCTAAACGCTCACCCCTCCACTTT

size: -
length: 15
V: TRBV5-6
J: TRBJ1-1
D: -
CDR3: CASTLGGHGNTEAFF
DNA: TGTGCCAGCACCTTGGGGGGACATGGAAACACTGAAGCTTTCTTT

size: -
length: 11
V: TRBV7-9
J: TRBJ1-4
D: -
CDR3: CAILGNEKLFF
DNA: TGTGCCATACTAGGAAATGAAAAACTGTTTTTT

size: -
length: 13
V: TRBV24-1
J: TRBJ2-1
D: -
CDR3: CATSEGSFNEQFF
DNA: TGTGCCACCAGTGAGGGTAGTTTCAATGAGCAGTTCTTC

size: few
length: 15
V: TRBV7-9
J: TRBJ1-3
D: -
CDR3: CASSLAVGTGNTIYF
DNA: TGTGCCAGCAGCTTAGCGGTCGGGACTGGAAACACCATATATTTT

size: -
length: 13
V: TRBV20-1
J: TRBJ1-5
D: -
CDR3: CSARGDSNQPQHF
DNA: TGCAGTGCTAGAGGGGATAGCAATCAGCCCCAGCATTTT

size: few
length: 14
V: TRBV12-3/TRBV12-4
J: TRBJ1-4
D: -
CDR3: CASRWGTTREKLFF
DNA: TGTGCCAGCAGGTGGGGGACGACGAGAGAAAAACTGTTTTTT

size: -
length: 14
V: TRBV9
J: TRBJ2-3
D: -
CDR3: CASSRDFRTDTQYF
DNA: TGTGCCAGCAGCAGGGACTTCCGCACAGATACGCAGTATTTT

size: -
length: 13
V: TRBV11-2
J: TRBJ1-5
D: -
CDR3: CASSTGQNQPQHF
DNA: TGTGCCAGCAGCACAGGACAGAATCAGCCCCAGCATTTT

size: few
length: 15
V: TRBV7-2
J: TRBJ2-3
D: -
CDR3: CASSSRDWLRDTQYF
DNA: TGTGCCAGCAGCAGCCGGGACTGGCTCCGTGATACGCAGTATTTT

size: few
length: 15
V: TRBV7-2
J: TRBJ2-3
D: TRBD2
CDR3: CASSSQAGSADTQYF
DNA: TGTGCCAGCAGCTCACAAGCGGGAAGTGCAGATACGCAGTATTTT

size: few
length: 14
V: TRBV28
J: TRBJ1-1
D: -
CDR3: CASRGTDSNTEAFF
DNA: TGTGCCAGCAGGGGTACCGACAGCAACACTGAAGCTTTCTTT

size: -
length: 13
V: TRBV7-6
J: TRBJ2-7
D: -
CDR3: CASSLETDYEQYF
DNA: TGTGCCAGCAGCTTAGAGACGGACTACGAGCAGTACTTC

size: many
length: 15
V: TRBV7-2
J: TRBJ2-2
D: -
CDR3: CASRNPGGLAGELFF
DNA: TGTGCCAGCAGGAATCCGGGGGGCCTAGCCGGGGAGCTGTTTTTT

size: -
length: 14
V: TRBV2
J: TRBJ2-7
D: TRBD2
CDR3: CASSDAGEKYEQYF
DNA: TGTGCCAGCAGTGACGCGGGAGAAAAGTACGAGCAGTACTTC

size: -
length: 15
V: TRBV10-3
J: TRBJ1-2
D: -
CDR3: CATTQGSLAYYGYTF
DNA: TGTGCCACGACACAGGGCAGCCTCGCGTACTATGGCTACACCTTC

size: few
length: 14
V: TRBV19
J: TRBJ1-5
D: -
CDR3: CASKGPGLGQPQHF
DNA: TGTGCCAGTAAGGGGCCGGGGCTCGGTCAGCCCCAGCATTTT

size: -
length: 13
V: TRBV25-1
J: TRBJ1-2
D: -
CDR3: CASSDRPSYGYTF
DNA: TGTGCCAGCAGTGACAGACCCTCCTATGGCTACACCTTC

size: few
length: 15
V: TRBV6-1
J: TRBJ2-1
D: TRBD1
CDR3: CASSVQGTSYNEQFF
DNA: TGTGCCAGCAGTGTACAGGGGACGTCCTACAATGAGCAGTTCTTC

size: many
length: 17
V: TRBV7-2
J: TRBJ2-3
D: -
CDR3: CASSGPPTGWWGDTQYF
DNA: TGTGCCAGCAGCGGACCTCCTACAGGGTGGTGGGGTGATACGCAGTATTTT

size: few
length: 13
V: TRBV7-6
J: TRBJ1-2
D: -
CDR3: CASSYDALRGYTF
DNA: TGTGCCAGCAGCTACGATGCGTTGAGGGGCTACACCTTC

size: -
length: 14
V: TRBV20-1
J: TRBJ1-5
D: -
CDR3: CSAVDDRSNQPQHF
DNA: TGCAGTGCTGTTGATGACAGGAGCAATCAGCCCCAGCATTTT

size: -
length: 15
V: TRBV15
J: TRBJ1-5
D: -
CDR3: CATSIYGTPNQPQHF
DNA: TGTGCCACCAGCATATACGGGACACCAAATCAGCCCCAGCATTTT

size: few
length: 15
V: TRBV20-1
J: TRBJ2-7
D: -
CDR3: CSARRGLHDFYEQYF
DNA: TGCAGTGCTCGGAGGGGACTTCACGATTTCTACGAGCAGTACTTC

size: many
length: 16
V: TRBV7-2
J: TRBJ1-6
D: TRBD1
CDR3: CASSLGQGNYNSPLHF
DNA: TGTGCCAGCAGCCTCGGACAGGGAAACTATAATTCACCCCTCCACTTT

size: -
length: 13
V: TRBV12-3/TRBV12-4
J: TRBJ2-7
D: -
CDR3: CASSLKVGYEQYF
DNA: TGTGCCAGCAGTTTAAAGGTTGGCTACGAGCAGTACTTC

size: -
length: 13
V: TRBV4-3
J: TRBJ1-2
D: -
CDR3: CASSQGGEGGYTF
DNA: TGCGCCAGCAGCCAGGGAGGGGAGGGAGGCTACACCTTC

size: -
length: 18
V: TRBV5-6
J: TRBJ2-6
D: -
CDR3: CASSLGASRPSGANVLTF
DNA: TGTGCCAGCAGCTTGGGAGCCAGCCGTCCCTCTGGGGCCAACGTCCTGACTTTC

size: -
length: 14
V: TRBV2
J: TRBJ2-7
D: -
CDR3: CASLQGRAGYEQYF
DNA: TGTGCCTCGCTCCAGGGGAGGGCAGGGTACGAGCAGTACTTC

size: -
length: 15
V: TRBV7-6
J: TRBJ2-2
D: TRBD2
CDR3: CASSTLAGETGELFF
DNA: TGTGCCAGCAGCACACTAGCGGGGGAAACCGGGGAGCTGTTTTTT

size: -
length: 14
V: TRBV7-8
J: TRBJ1-4
D: -
CDR3: CASGRGRMNEKLFF
DNA: TGTGCCAGCGGCAGGGGACGGATGAATGAAAAACTGTTTTTT

size: -
length: 15
V: TRBV7-9
J: TRBJ2-7
D: -
CDR3: CASSLSSESSYEQYF
DNA: TGTGCCAGCAGCTTATCTAGCGAGAGCTCCTACGAGCAGTACTTC

size: few
length: 14
V: TRBV12-3/TRBV12-4
J: TRBJ1-4
D: -
CDR3: CASSRQDSNEKLFF
DNA: TGTGCCAGCAGTCGACAGGATTCAAATGAAAAACTGTTTTTT

size: -
length: 16
V: TRBV4-1
J: TRBJ1-2
D: -
CDR3: CASSHADFRFRDGYTF
DNA: TGCGCCAGCAGCCACGCCGACTTCAGGTTCAGGGATGGCTACACCTTC

size: -
length: 17
V: TRBV20-1
J: TRBJ1-2
D: -
CDR3: CSARDNSQETSNYGYTF
DNA: TGCAGTGCTAGAGATAATTCTCAGGAGACCTCTAACTATGGCTACACCTTC

size: few
length: 15
V: TRBV28
J: TRBJ2-7
D: TRBD1
CDR3: CASSFRDREGYEQYF
DNA: TGTGCCAGCAGTTTCCGGGACAGGGAGGGCTACGAGCAGTACTTC

size: few
length: 16
V: TRBV25-1
J: TRBJ2-3
D: TRBD2
CDR3: CASSEGGGRATDTQYF
DNA: TGTGCCAGCAGTGAAGGGGGGGGTCGGGCCACAGATACGCAGTATTTT

size: -
length: 11
V: TRBV2
J: TRBJ2-7
D: -
CDR3: CASTEVDEQYF
DNA: TGTGCCAGCACTGAAGTCGACGAGCAGTACTTC

size: few
length: 13
V: TRBV28
J: TRBJ2-7
D: TRBD1
CDR3: CASSSQGTYEQYF
DNA: TGTGCCAGCAGTTCACAGGGGACCTACGAGCAGTACTTC

size: few
length: 15
V: TRBV28
J: TRBJ2-1
D: TRBD2
CDR3: CASRDSGSVYNEQFF
DNA: TGTGCCAGCAGAGATAGCGGGAGTGTGTACAATGAGCAGTTCTTC

size: few
length: 15
V: TRBV19
J: TRBJ1-5
D: -
CDR3: CASSILGGGHQPQHF
DNA: TGTGCCAGTAGTATTCTGGGGGGGGGCCATCAGCCCCAGCATTTT

size: few
length: 16
V: TRBV19
J: TRBJ2-1
D: TRBD2
CDR3: CASSQTSGGAYNEQFF
DNA: TGTGCCAGTAGCCAGACTAGCGGGGGGGCTTACAATGAGCAGTTCTTC

size: -
length: 17
V: TRBV4-1
J: TRBJ2-4
D: -
CDR3: CASSQGPLRGAKNIQYF
DNA: TGCGCCAGCAGCCAAGGGCCTCTGAGGGGGGCCAAAAACATTCAGTACTTC

size: few
length: 17
V: TRBV7-2
J: TRBJ2-2
D: TRBD2
CDR3: CASSWIAGGANTGELFF
DNA: TGTGCCAGCAGCTGGATAGCGGGGGGAGCGAACACCGGGGAGCTGTTTTTT

size: few
length: 13
V: TRBV19
J: TRBJ1-1
D: -
CDR3: CATFQGSGTEAFF
DNA: TGTGCCACTTTTCAGGGAAGTGGAACTGAAGCTTTCTTT